Listed below are T cell receptor beta chains from one sample, sequenced in a study of CD8 T cells in Susac syndrome. TCRdb recomputed calls from the immunoSEQ multiplex PCR reads with MiXCR, one row per CDR3 protein. This sample yields nearly 200,000 distinct CDR3 sequences, of which about 95% are seen a single time; about 0.09% belongs to the top ten. Source material: CD4+ T cells from PBMCs. These receptors were collected from a human donor with multiple sclerosis. Both conserved end residues are part of each CDR3. The D gene is left open where the match is weak. Clone size is shown for a subset of rows, as once, few, many or a class of expanded clone.

>NA|NA|TRBJ1-1|TRBV30
CAWIVTGGTEAFF
TGTGCCTGGATCGTGACCGGGGGCACTGAAGCTTTCTTT
>TRBD2|NA|TRBJ2-1|TRBV5-1
CASSSTGLAGGNEQFF
TGCGCCAGCAGCTCGACTGGACTAGCGGGAGGGAATGAGCAGTTCTTC
>NA|NA|TRBJ1-2|TRBV7-9
CASSLVRGGEYGYTF
TGTGCCAGCAGCTTAGTCCGTGGAGGGGAATATGGCTACACCTTC
>TRBD1|NA|TRBJ2-7|TRBV20-1
CSAVKLINRGYEQYF
TGCAGTGCTGTCAAATTAATTAACAGGGGCTACGAGCAGTACTTC
>TRBD2|NA|TRBJ2-1|TRBV20-1
CSAPGLAESEQFF
TGCAGTGCGCCGGGACTAGCGGAAAGTGAGCAGTTCTTC
>NA|NA|TRBJ1-2|TRBV6-6
CASSSGTFTF
TGTGCCAGCAGTTCCGGCACATTTACCTTC
>NA|NA|TRBJ2-3|TRBV20-1
CSASRTGGASTDTQYF
TGCAGTGCTAGTCGAACAGGGGGGGCTAGCACAGATACGCAGTATTTT
>TRBD2|once|TRBJ2-1|TRBV27
CASSSYSGGYSYNEQFF
TGTGCCAGCAGTTCCTATAGCGGGGGGTACTCCTACAATGAGCAGTTCTTC
>NA|NA|TRBJ2-1|TRBV7-2
CASSPYLYNEQFF
TGTGCCAGCAGCCCCTACCTTTACAATGAGCAGTTCTTC
>NA|NA|TRBJ2-6|TRBV5-1
CASSLRTDSGANVLTF
TGCGCCAGCAGCTTGCGGACAGACTCTGGGGCCAACGTCCTGACTTTC
>NA|NA|TRBJ2-6|TRBV20-1
CSARGRSGANVLTF
TGCAGTGCCCGAGGTCGGTCTGGGGCCAACGTCCTGACTTTC
>NA|NA|TRBJ2-2|TRBV27
CASSFSRFSGELFF
TGTGCCAGCAGTTTCTCCAGGTTCAGCGGGGAGCTGTTTTTT